The clone carrying this T cell receptor (beta chain) showed up just once. This entry is derived from a study of blood T cell repertoires in COVID-19. Study overall: From T cells, B-cell-depleted T cells, or PBMCs came the material, which was cDNA or gDNA.

The CDR3 sequence is 14 residues long. V lost 1 base and J lost 2, with 8 bases in between. Looked up from germline, CDR1 is MNHEY and CDR2 is SMNVEV (reference sequence). TCRdb's table, derived via immunoSEQ multiplex PCR, lists solely in-frame clones and lacks some. This sample has 45,000 to 70,000 clones, with around 80% found just once. The origin of this receptor is an elderly woman with acute or convalescent COVID-19. The sample was peripheral blood. The V gene is TRBV27, the J gene TRBJ1-1; D is undetermined. The CDR3 region has the DNA TGTGCCAGCAGTTTATTCGGTCCTAACACTGAAGCTTTCTTT. Its translation: CASSLFGPNTEAFF.